Below are 29 T cell receptor beta chains sequenced from a single sample in a study of T cell responses to AZD1222 COVID-19 vaccine. Clones were sequenced by immunoSEQ multiplex PCR, and TCRdb holds only the in-frame ones, with some missing. The profile shows 90,000 to 110,000 clones, approximately 89% of them singletons. The sample in question was peripheral blood, obtained 28 days after the second AZD1222 dose. Receptors originate from an adult who received the AZD1222 COVID-19 vaccine.

This chain links TRBV28 with TRBJ2-7; 8 bases map to TRBD2. Germline CDR1 reads MDHEN; CDR2 reads SYDVKM. V lost 7 bases, J lost 5 bases, and 13 bases stayed unmatched. The CDR3 has 15 residues. The CDR3 protein is CASTTRHGGGNEQYF. The CDR3 coding sequence is TGTGCCAGCACCACGAGACACGGGGGGGGTAACGAGCAGTACTTC.

This clone was found once. The same CDR3 can be traced to other DNA sequences in this sample. The chain joins TRBV15 to TRBJ2-7; D is uncertain. The CDR3 is 11 residues long. Germline CDR1 reads LNHNV; CDR2 reads YYDKDF (reference sequence). Trimming took off 3 bases at V and 4 bases at J, with 4 bases between the two ends. As DNA, the CDR3 is TGTGCCACCAGCAGGGGGTACGAGCAGTACTTC. Protein: CATSRGYEQYF.

About this clone: The same CDR3 also results from other DNA sequences found in this sample. CDR3 amino acids: CASSPGRNEKLFF. CDR3 DNA sequence: TGTGCCAGCTCACCCGGGAGGAATGAAAAACTGTTTTTT. V is TRBV18 and J is TRBJ1-4; no clear D. The CDR3 totals 13 residues. The germline CDR1 and CDR2 sequences are KGHSH and LQKENI. V lost 3 bases, J lost 5 bases, and 7 bases lay in between. Complete variable domain (other parts from reference TRBV18 and TRBJ1-4): NAGVMQNPRHLVRRRGQEARLRCSPMKGHSHVYWYRQLPEEGLKFMVYLQKENIIDESGMPKERFSAEFPKEGPSILRIQQVVRGDSAAYFCASSPGRNEKLFFGSGTQLSVL.

The J gene is TRBJ2-7, the V gene TRBV19; D is unclear. V gave up 3 bases and J gave up 0 bases, with 15 bases separating them. This CDR3 region has 16 residues. Germline CDR1 LNHDA, CDR2 SQIVND (reference sequence). CDR3: CASSMGTAKSSYEQYF. The CDR3 nucleotides are TGTGCCAGTAGTATGGGTACAGCCAAGAGCTCCTACGAGCAGTACTTC.

The J gene is TRBJ2-7, the V gene TRBV18; D gene ambiguous. This CDR3 is 15 amino acids long. The ends were cut back, 3 bases at V and 2 bases at J, with 14 bases in the middle. Germline-derived CDR1 and CDR2 are KGHSH and LQKENI. CDR3 sequence: CASSPTRTEPYEQYF. The CDR3 DNA reads as TGTGCCAGCTCACCTACCCGGACGGAGCCCTACGAGCAGTACTTC.

This chain links TRBV5-1 with TRBJ2-2; 8 positions agree with TRBD1. V was clipped by 2 bases and J by 3 bases; unmatched bases: 9. Germline loops: CDR1 SGHRS, CDR2 YFSETQ. The CDR3 covers 17 residues. The CDR3 reads CASSFDPDRADTGELFF. The CDR3 DNA sequence: TGCGCCAGCAGCTTCGACCCGGACAGGGCGGACACCGGGGAGCTGTTTTTT.

V gene TRBV2 combines with J gene TRBJ2-7; tentatively, D is TRBD1 (6 bases). The CDR3 is made up of 15 amino acids. The germline CDR1 and CDR2 sequences are SNHLY and FYNNEI. The V and J ends lost 0 bases and 6 bases respectively, with 15 bases between them. The CDR3: CASSEALRGGGEQYF. The DNA of the CDR3 is TGTGCCAGCAGTGAAGCGCTTCGTGGGGGCGGCGAGCAGTACTTC.

This clone was detected only once. The chain employs TRBV20-1 and TRBJ2-7; D gene ambiguous. V dropped 2 bases and J dropped 0 bases, with 2 bases sitting between them. CDR3 size: 11 residues. Germline assignment: CDR1 DFQATT and CDR2 SNEGSKA (reference sequence). The CDR3 loop is CSARLSYEQYF. The CDR3 DNA sequence: TGCAGTGCTAGACTCTCCTACGAGCAGTACTTC.

The sample holds one count of this clone. The DNA for the CDR3 is TGTGCCAGCAGATCCGGGAGCAATCAGCCCCAGCATTTT. Protein product: CASRSGSNQPQHF. This chain links TRBV7-8 with TRBJ1-5; D is undetermined. The CDR3 is 13 amino acids. V was trimmed by 6 bases and J by 1 base, leaving 7 bases between them. Looked up from germline, CDR1 is SGHVS and CDR2 is FQNEAQ.

J is TRBJ2-7 and V is TRBV21-1; the D call TRBD2 from the table was never checked on the DNA. TRBV21-1 is recorded as a pseudogene. The CDR3 contains 16 residues. CDR3: CASSKVEGGRSYEQYF. DNA of the CDR3: TGTGCCAGCAGCAAAGTCGAGGGAGGGAGGTCCTACGAGCAGTACTTC.

V usage is TRBV6-4 and J usage is TRBJ2-2; 7 nucleotides line up with TRBD1. Unmatched junction bases numbered 6, after V lost 9 bases and J lost 2 bases. This CDR3 has 14 amino acids. Germline assignment: CDR1 MRHNA and CDR2 SNTAGT. The CDR3 DNA reads as TGTGCCAGAGCCGGGACAGAAAACACCGGGGAGCTGTTTTTT. Translating it yields CARAGTENTGELFF.

The chain employs TRBV2 and TRBJ1-1, with D unclear. The CDR3 runs to 14 residues. Germline assignment: CDR1 SNHLY and CDR2 FYNNEI. With 7 bases removed from V and 2 bases from J, the gap between germline ends came to 14 bases. The CDR3 is CASKGGGTNTEAFF. CDR3 DNA: TGTGCCAGCAAGGGTGGAGGAACCAACACTGAAGCTTTCTTT.

V gene TRBV18 combines with J gene TRBJ1-5; the match to TRBD1 covers 8 bases. The ends lost 6 bases at V and 10 bases at J; junction bases unmatched: 8. This CDR3 contains 13 residues. In germline, CDR1 is KGHSH, CDR2 LQKENI. CDR3 sequence (DNA): TGTGCCAGCTCTCCCGACAGGGGCTTACCCCAGCATTTT. Translated, it gives CASSPDRGLPQHF.

The chain joins TRBV6-5 to TRBJ2-2; either TRBD1 or TRBD2 may supply D (5 bases each). The CDR3 extends over 14 amino acids. With 7 bases removed from V and 3 bases from J, the gap between germline ends came to 12 bases. The V gene's germline CDR1 is MNHEY and CDR2 SVGAGI. CDR3 protein: CASTRGLDTGELFF. The CDR3 coding sequence is TGTGCCAGCACTCGGGGCTTGGACACCGGGGAGCTGTTTTTT.

The chain joins TRBV7-8 to TRBJ1-5; 8 nucleotides match TRBD1. Germline assignment: CDR1 SGHVS and CDR2 FQNEAQ. The CDR3 has 16 amino acids. V trimming: 0 bases; J trimming: 2 bases; junction bases outside the gene matches: 3. The CDR3 spells CASSLAGGQGNQPQHF. For the CDR3, the DNA is TGTGCCAGCAGCTTAGCCGGGGGACAGGGCAATCAGCCCCAGCATTTT.

V is TRBV27 and J is TRBJ1-2; possibly TRBD1 for D (5 bases). Germline CDR1 and CDR2: MNHEY and SMNVEV (reference sequence). Trimming removed 5 bases at V and 6 bases at J, with 16 bases between. The length of the CDR3 is 14 residues. CDR3 region: CASSPLTLGHGYTF. The CDR3 DNA is TGTGCCAGCAGTCCCCTTACCCTGGGGCATGGCTACACCTTC.

V and J are TRBV6-2 or TRBV6-3 and TRBJ2-3; no clear D. Deletions cut 0 bases from V and 1 base from J, with 5 bases between. Germline CDR1 and CDR2: MNHEY and SVGEGT. The CDR3 runs 14 residues. CDR3 amino acids: CASSYSSRTDTQYF. For the CDR3, the DNA is TGTGCCAGCAGTTACTCGTCCCGCACAGATACGCAGTATTTT.

This clone has only a few counts. The chain employs TRBV5-1 and TRBJ2-1; the D gene is possibly TRBD1 (8 bases). The V and J ends lost 4 bases and 5 bases respectively, with 19 bases between them. Germline CDR1 SGHRS, CDR2 YFSETQ. The length of the CDR3 is 16 residues. The CDR3: CASSPRGDRIDNEQFF. In DNA form, the CDR3 reads TGCGCCAGCAGCCCCCGGGGGGACAGGATTGACAATGAGCAGTTCTTC.

This chain links TRBV6-5 with TRBJ2-7; D may match TRBD1 or TRBD2 (6 bases each). The germline gives CDR1 MNHEY, CDR2 SVGAGI. This CDR3 spans 14 amino acids. The germline V and J ends were trimmed by 7 bases and 2 bases, with 15 bases remaining between them. The CDR3 nucleotides are TGTGCCAGCAATCCTCTGGGGGGCCCCTACGAGCAGTACTTC. Encoded protein: CASNPLGGPYEQYF.

The chain joins TRBV28 to TRBJ2-3, with D unresolved. This CDR3 region has 11 residues. Germline V CDR1 and CDR2: MDHEN, SYDVKM. Trimming pared 8 bases from V and 4 bases from J, leaving 7 bases between. The CDR3 bases are TGTGCCAGCCGGGTGTCAGATACGCAGTATTTT. This sequence encodes CASRVSDTQYF.

The chain couples TRBV7-8 to TRBJ2-1; D is unresolved. The V end was cut by 1 base, the J end by 7 bases, with 8 bases between. The CDR3 extends over 13 amino acids. Germline CDR1 SGHVS, CDR2 FQNEAQ. As DNA, the CDR3 is TGTGCCAGCAGCTTAGTCAGTGTGAATGAGCAGTTCTTC. Its translation is CASSLVSVNEQFF. Full variable domain (remainder filled in from reference TRBV7-8 and TRBJ2-1): GAGVSQSPRYKVAKRGQDVALRCDPISGHVSLFWYQQALGQGPEFLTYFQNEAQLDKSGLPSDRFFAERPEGSVSTLKIQRTQQEDSAVYLCASSLVSVNEQFFGPGTRLTVL.

The chain joins TRBV19 to TRBJ2-5; D gene ambiguous. The germline V gene encodes CDR1 LNHDA and CDR2 SQIVND (reference sequence). Between the trimmed V and J ends, which lost 5 bases and 8 bases, there was a span of 15 bases. The CDR3 is 13 residues long. The CDR3 nucleotides are TGTGCCAGTAGTCCCCGATATCCGGACACCCAGTACTTC. It translates to CASSPRYPDTQYF.

The chain recombines TRBV5-1 with TRBJ2-1; 7 bases line up with TRBD1. Germline V lookup: CDR1 SGHRS, CDR2 YFSETQ. This CDR3 comprises 15 residues. Trimming at V came to 7 bases and at J to 4 bases, leaving 11 bases not matched to a gene. In nucleotides, the CDR3 is TGCGCCAGCCGTCGCTTCCGGGACAGTTACAATGAGCAGTTCTTC. Amino acid sequence: CASRRFRDSYNEQFF. The variable domain in full, with the rest retrieved from reference TRBV5-1 and TRBJ2-1, is KAGVTQTPRYLIKTRGQQVTLSCSPISGHRSVSWYQQTPGQGLQFLFEYFSETQRNKGNFPGRFSGRQFSNSRSEMNVSTLELGDSALYLCASRRFRDSYNEQFFGPGTRLTVL.

This clone was seen a single time. The rearrangement uses TRBV6-1 and TRBJ1-1; D is uncertain. CDR1 and CDR2 (germline): MNHNS, SASEGT. V was trimmed by 1 base and J by 1 base, leaving 7 bases between them. The CDR3 covers 14 residues. The CDR3 spells CASSEGVWNTEAFF. The CDR3 nucleotides are TGTGCCAGCAGTGAAGGGGTATGGAACACTGAAGCTTTCTTT.

The chain employs TRBV6-1 and TRBJ2-7; D gene unclear. Between the trimmed V and J ends, which lost 0 bases and 4 bases, there was a span of 13 bases. The CDR3 has 15 amino acids. The germline V gene has CDR1 MNHNS and CDR2 SASEGT. CDR3 amino acids: CASSEATGYYYEQYF. CDR3 nucleotides: TGTGCCAGCAGTGAAGCGACTGGATATTATTACGAGCAGTACTTC.

CDR3 sequence reads: CASSVRIGYGYTF. The CDR3 DNA sequence: TGTGCCAGCAGCGTTCGCATCGGCTATGGCTACACCTTC. The chain employs TRBV9 and TRBJ1-2; no reliable D call. The CDR3 is 13 residues long. Germline V gene lookup returns CDR1 SGDLS and CDR2 YYNGEE. The germline V and J ends were trimmed by 2 bases and 4 bases, with 9 bases remaining between them.

The chain is built from TRBV14 and TRBJ2-5, with 8 bases aligning to TRBD2. CDR1 SGHDN and CDR2 FVKESK come from the germline V gene. With V trimmed by 2 bases and J by 5 bases, 10 bases remained unmatched. The CDR3 is 16 residues long. CDR3 loop: CASSQPMDPGGETQYF. The CDR3 nucleotides read TGTGCCAGCAGCCAACCAATGGACCCGGGGGGGGAGACCCAGTACTTC.

The rearrangement joins TRBV28 to TRBJ1-3, with D unresolved. This CDR3 has 17 amino acids. V was cut by 5 bases and J by 3 bases, with 20 bases left in between. Germline V gives CDR1 MDHEN, CDR2 SYDVKM. The CDR3 region has the DNA TGTGCCAGCAGTAGATCGGGGAGCCGGGTTTTTGGAAACACCATATATTTT. Its protein product is CASSRSGSRVFGNTIYF.

The chain employs TRBV6-4 and TRBJ2-7, with TRBD2 matching over 7 bases. V was clipped by 6 bases and J by 5 bases; unmatched bases: 7. The length of the CDR3 is 13 residues. The germline V gene encodes CDR1 MRHNA and CDR2 SNTAGT. The CDR3 DNA sequence: TGTGCCAGCAGCTCGACTAGCAACGACGAGCAGTACTTC. Amino acids: CASSSTSNDEQYF.